Below, one TCR beta chain is given with its context. Its antigen is not known. The sample belongs to a study of cytomegalovirus exposure and HLA in healthy donors. On the study more broadly: Earlier work reported roughly 120 million unique TCR beta sequences from about 200 million T cells.

PCR primers comprised 60 Vbeta and 13 Jbeta primers. Data came from immunoSEQ multiplex PCR; TCRdb stores just in-frame clones and leaves some out. In the table there are about 200,000 clones, more than 65% of which are singletons. The study, taken as a whole, reports: While the bulk of TCR sequences proved rare, some public TCRs turned up in many donors. V- and J-gene trimming in TCR beta was tied to a missense DCLRE1C variant by an analysis performed later.

The receptor was isolated from a man in his fifties in good health and CMV-seronegative. Material: PBMCs.

The CDR3 here is CSVALGEQYF. The CDR3 coding sequence is TGCAGCGTTGCCCTAGGAGAGCAGTACTTC. This rearrangement joins TRBV29-1 to TRBJ2-5; no clear D gene. Trimming took off 4 bases at V and 11 bases at J, with 11 bases between the two ends. The CDR3 covers 10 residues. CDR1 SQVTM and CDR2 ANQGSEA come from the germline V gene. The entire variable domain, with the rest obtained from reference TRBV29-1 and TRBJ2-5, is as follows: SAVISQKPSRDICQRGTSLTIQCQVDSQVTMMFWYRQQPGQSLTLIATANQGSEATYESGFVIDKFPISRPNLTFSTLTVSNMSPEDSSIYLCSVALGEQYFGPGTRLLVL.